The rows below give T cell receptor beta chains drawn from one sample of a study of shared clonotypes between healthy human individuals. Profiled with immunoSEQ multiplex PCR; TCRdb holds only in-frame clones, not every one. Here the sample spans tens of thousands of clones, 62% being singletons. The specimen was memory CD8+ T cells sorted from blood. These receptors originate from a man younger than 45 in good health. Each CDR3 is given with its conserved first and last residue. A D gene is named only where the DNA matches it firmly. Clone size is shown for a subset of rows, as once, few, many or a class of expanded clone.

clone size	D gene	V gene	J gene	CDR3 protein	CDR3 DNA
NA	NA	TRBV4-3	TRBJ1-5	CASSQDRYSNQPQHF	TGCGCCAGCAGCCAAGATAGATATAGCAATCAGCCCCAGCATTTT
NA	NA	TRBV10-2	TRBJ1-1	CASSDLGLNTEAFF	TGCGCCAGCAGTGATCTGGGACTGAACACTGAAGCTTTCTTT
NA	NA	TRBV2	TRBJ1-2	CASSESREYGYTF	TGTGCCAGCAGTGAATCCAGGGAATATGGCTACACCTTC
NA	NA	TRBV28	TRBJ2-7	CASSPPHSAAYEQYF	TGTGCCAGCAGTCCCCCCCACTCTGCAGCCTACGAGCAGTACTTC
NA	NA	TRBV11-2	TRBJ2-1	CASSLIRSSYNEQFF	TGTGCCAGCAGCTTGATCCGGAGCTCCTACAATGAGCAGTTCTTC
NA	TRBD2	TRBV10-3	TRBJ2-2	CAISFNSGVNTGELFF	TGTGCCATCAGTTTTAATAGCGGGGTAAACACCGGGGAGCTGTTTTTT
few	NA	TRBV28	TRBJ2-3	CASSKGATSTDTQYF	TGTGCCAGCAGTAAAGGGGCAACTAGCACAGATACGCAGTATTTT
NA	TRBD1	TRBV18	TRBJ2-3	CASSPRDRVTDTQYF	TGTGCCAGCTCACCTAGGGACAGGGTCACAGATACGCAGTATTTT
NA	NA	TRBV10-1	TRBJ2-7	CASFDGQTVGEQYF	TGCGCCAGCTTTGATGGACAGACTGTAGGGGAGCAGTACTTC
NA	NA	TRBV5-4	TRBJ2-7	CASSLAGVRGAYEQYF	TGTGCCAGCAGCTTGGCCGGGGTCAGGGGGGCCTACGAGCAGTACTTC
few	NA	TRBV6-1	TRBJ1-3	CASSDPRGFGNTIYF	TGTGCCAGCAGTGACCCCAGGGGATTTGGAAACACCATATATTTT
NA	NA	TRBV29-1	TRBJ2-1	CSVVGTNYNEQFF	TGCAGCGTTGTGGGAACCAATTACAATGAGCAGTTCTTC
NA	TRBD1	TRBV11-3	TRBJ2-2	CASSLDRPDRGIAGELFF	TGTGCCAGCAGCTTAGATCGGCCAGACAGGGGGATTGCCGGGGAGCTGTTTTTT
NA	TRBD1	TRBV25-1	TRBJ2-7	CASSGGQGTYEQYF	TGTGCCAGCAGTGGAGGACAGGGGACCTACGAGCAGTACTTC
once	NA	TRBV19	TRBJ1-1	CASSISGLSLPEAFF	TGTGCCAGTAGTATAAGTGGGCTATCCCTCCCTGAAGCTTTCTTT
NA	NA	TRBV30	TRBJ2-3	CAGSEGSGITDTQYF	TGTGCCGGCTCCGAGGGTAGCGGAATCACAGATACGCAGTATTTT
once	NA	TRBV21-1	TRBJ1-5	CASRLHWHHQPQHF	TGTGCCAGCAGGCTACATTGGCATCATCAGCCCCAGCATTTT
NA	TRBD1	TRBV18	TRBJ2-7	CASSPSGQGLYEQYF	TGTGCCAGCTCACCATCGGGACAGGGTCTCTACGAGCAGTACTTC
NA	NA	TRBV7-6	TRBJ2-5	CASSLLGLQETQYF	TGTGCCAGCAGCTTATTAGGACTCCAAGAGACCCAGTACTTC
NA	NA	TRBV28	TRBJ1-4	CATTPNRPNEKLFF	TGTGCCACCACTCCCAATCGTCCTAATGAAAAACTGTTTTTT
few	TRBD1	TRBV28	TRBJ2-3	CASRRDSLSFSAQYF	TGTGCCAGCAGACGGGACAGCCTGAGCTTTTCTGCGCAGTATTTT
few	NA	TRBV28	TRBJ2-5	CATGAQYF	TGCGCCACGGGGGCCCAGTACTTC
NA	NA	TRBV12-5	TRBJ2-1	CASGLSPTPGTPYNEQFF	TGTGCTAGTGGTTTATCACCAACCCCCGGGACACCATACAATGAGCAGTTCTTC
NA	NA	TRBV27	TRBJ1-5	CASSWGPGDQPQHF	TGTGCCAGCAGTTGGGGACCGGGGGATCAGCCCCAGCATTTT
NA	NA	TRBV9	TRBJ1-3	CASNPMGGSGNTIYF	TGTGCCAGCAACCCCATGGGGGGCTCTGGAAACACCATATATTTT
NA	NA	TRBV5-6	TRBJ2-7	CASSLALKAYEQYF	TGTGCCAGCAGCTTGGCCCTTAAAGCCTACGAGCAGTACTTC
NA	TRBD2	TRBV29-1	TRBJ2-2	CSFWGLAGGNTGELFF	TGCAGCTTCTGGGGTTTAGCGGGAGGTAACACCGGGGAGCTGTTTTTT
few	TRBD1	TRBV9	TRBJ2-5	CASSGGQGRSETQYF	TGTGCCAGCAGCGGAGGACAGGGTCGATCGGAGACCCAGTACTTC
NA	NA	TRBV7-9	TRBJ2-1	CASSLVSGAVEQFF	TGTGCCAGCAGCTTAGTATCAGGGGCGGTTGAGCAGTTCTTC
NA	NA	TRBV15	TRBJ2-1	CATSRGKGGNEQFF	TGTGCCACCAGCAGAGGCAAGGGGGGCAATGAGCAGTTCTTC
NA	NA	TRBV28	TRBJ2-1	CASTTTGRSGINEQFF	TGTGCCAGCACCACCACGGGGCGTTCGGGGATCAATGAGCAGTTCTTC
NA	NA	TRBV28	TRBJ2-4	CASSYLPLQMDIVKNIQYF	TGTGCCAGCAGTTACCTACCCCTGCAAATGGACATTGTCAAAAACATTCAGTACTTC
many	TRBD1	TRBV4-1	TRBJ2-3	CASSYRQGRTDTQYF	TGCGCCAGCAGCTATAGACAGGGCCGCACAGATACGCAGTATTTT
NA	NA	TRBV4-2	TRBJ2-7	CASSQMGHLYEQYF	TGTGCCAGCAGCCAAATGGGACACCTCTACGAGCAGTACTTC
NA	TRBD2	TRBV6-4	TRBJ2-7	CASSPGLESHEQYF	TGTGCCAGCAGCCCGGGACTAGAGAGCCACGAGCAGTACTTC
NA	NA	TRBV10-3	TRBJ2-5	CAIFPAVTQYF	TGTGCCATCTTTCCGGCCGTGACCCAGTACTTC
NA	TRBD1	TRBV27	TRBJ1-2	CASSSHRDSNYGYTF	TGTGCCAGCAGTTCCCACCGGGACAGTAACTATGGCTACACCTTC
NA	TRBD1	TRBV28	TRBJ2-2	CASSRGTGETGELFF	TGTGCCAGCAGTAGAGGGACAGGGGAAACCGGGGAGCTGTTTTTT
few	NA	TRBV6-5	TRBJ2-1	CASSWVSGNEQFF	TGTGCCAGCAGTTGGGTGAGCGGCAATGAGCAGTTCTTC
NA	TRBD2	TRBV9	TRBJ2-7	CASSVSGRAGEQYF	TGTGCCAGCAGCGTAAGCGGGAGGGCCGGGGAGCAGTACTTC
NA	TRBD2	TRBV2	TRBJ2-1	CASSLETSNDEQFF	TGTGCCAGCAGTCTCGAGACTAGCAACGATGAGCAGTTCTTC
NA	NA	TRBV15	TRBJ2-6	CATSKSIAGANVLTF	TGTGCCACCAGCAAGAGTATTGCTGGGGCCAACGTCCTGACTTTC
NA	TRBD2	TRBV6-5	TRBJ2-1	CASSSLAGTEQFF	TGTGCCAGCAGTTCACTAGCGGGAACTGAGCAGTTCTTC
NA	TRBD1	TRBV27	TRBJ1-1	CASSSPGTGGGTEAFF	TGTGCCAGCAGTTCCCCGGGGACAGGGGGAGGAACTGAAGCTTTCTTT
NA	NA	TRBV29-1	TRBJ1-5	CSVEVPGGGNQPQHF	TGCAGCGTTGAGGTTCCGGGTGGGGGAAATCAGCCCCAGCATTTT
NA	TRBD1	TRBV6-4	TRBJ2-1	CASSDSTGGYNEQFF	TGTGCCAGCAGTGACTCGACAGGGGGCTACAATGAGCAGTTCTTC
NA	NA	TRBV28	TRBJ2-7	CASSLGTSSLYEQYF	TGTGCCAGCAGTTTGGGCACAAGCTCTCTCTACGAGCAGTACTTC
few	TRBD1	TRBV15	TRBJ1-2	CATSPRQGGYGYTF	TGTGCCACCAGCCCCCGACAGGGCGGCTATGGCTACACCTTC
NA	NA	TRBV7-6	TRBJ2-5	CASSVAVGLARTQETQYF	TGTGCCAGCAGCGTAGCTGTCGGGTTGGCTAGAACGCAAGAGACCCAGTACTTC
many	NA	TRBV27	TRBJ2-3	CASSLYADSRDTQYF	TGTGCCAGCAGTTTATACGCGGACAGCCGAGATACGCAGTATTTT
NA	TRBD1	TRBV9	TRBJ2-5	CASSMGQTLETQYF	TGTGCCAGCAGCATGGGACAGACACTAGAGACCCAGTACTTC
NA	TRBD2	TRBV28	TRBJ2-1	CASSFHPGGRRDNEQFF	TGTGCCAGCAGTTTCCATCCTGGCGGGAGGAGGGACAATGAGCAGTTCTTC
medium-sized	TRBD2	TRBV4-2	TRBJ2-3	CASSQELAGGPADTQYF	TGTGCCAGCAGCCAAGAACTAGCGGGAGGGCCGGCAGATACGCAGTATTTT
NA	NA	TRBV15	TRBJ1-4	CATSSRMADDNEKLFF	TGTGCCACCAGCTCGCGAATGGCGGACGATAATGAAAAACTGTTTTTT
NA	TRBD2	TRBV5-4	TRBJ2-1	CASSLYLAGNNEQFF	TGTGCCAGCAGCTTATACTTAGCGGGTAACAATGAGCAGTTCTTC
NA	NA	TRBV7-2	TRBJ2-6	CASSLKRVGANVLTF	TGTGCCAGCAGCCTCAAGAGAGTCGGGGCCAACGTCCTGACTTTC
NA	NA	TRBV2	TRBJ2-3	CASSGDTRLPTDTQYF	TGTGCCAGCAGTGGGGACACGAGATTACCCACAGATACGCAGTATTTT
few	NA	TRBV27	TRBJ2-2	CASSPVTGELFF	TGTGCCAGCAGTCCAGTCACCGGGGAGCTGTTTTTT
few	NA	TRBV5-1	TRBJ1-1	CASRSDSNTEAFF	TGCGCCAGCAGGTCGGACAGTAACACTGAAGCTTTCTTT